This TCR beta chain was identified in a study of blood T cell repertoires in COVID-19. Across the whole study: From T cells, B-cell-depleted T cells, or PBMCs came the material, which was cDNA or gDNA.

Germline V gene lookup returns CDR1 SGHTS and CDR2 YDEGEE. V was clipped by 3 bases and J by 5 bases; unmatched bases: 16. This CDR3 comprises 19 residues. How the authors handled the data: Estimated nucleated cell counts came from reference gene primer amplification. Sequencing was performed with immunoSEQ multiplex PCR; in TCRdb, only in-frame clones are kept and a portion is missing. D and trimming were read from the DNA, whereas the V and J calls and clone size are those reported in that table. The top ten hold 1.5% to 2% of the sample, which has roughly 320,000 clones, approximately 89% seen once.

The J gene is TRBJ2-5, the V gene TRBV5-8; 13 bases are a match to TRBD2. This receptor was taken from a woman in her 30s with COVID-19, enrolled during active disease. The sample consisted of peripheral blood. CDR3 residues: CASSYLSGGLAGRRETQYF. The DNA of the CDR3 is TGTGCCAGCAGCTACCTGTCCGGGGGACTAGCGGGGCGTAGGGAGACCCAGTACTTC.